Listed below are T cell receptor beta chains from one sample, sequenced in a study of T cell responses to AZD1222 COVID-19 vaccine. The table came from immunoSEQ multiplex PCR; TCRdb's copy has only in-frame clones and leaves some out. The profile shows under 150,000 clones, around 89% of them singletons. The sample in question was peripheral blood, obtained on day 0 of AZD1222 vaccination. The receptors come from an adult in good health. CDR3s include the opening cysteine and the closing phenylalanine or tryptophan. The order of the fields is J gene, clone size, D gene, V gene, CDR3 DNA, CDR3 protein. A D gene is named only where the DNA matches it firmly. Clone size is shown for a subset of rows, as once, few, many or a class of expanded clone.

j_call: TRBJ1-2; clone_size: -; d_call: -; v_call: TRBV7-2; cdr3_nt: TGTGCCAGCATCGAGCTTAGCAGGATAACTGGAGGCTACACCTTC; cdr3_aa: CASIELSRITGGYTF
j_call: TRBJ1-5; clone_size: -; d_call: -; v_call: TRBV27; cdr3_nt: TGTGCCAGCAGTGTTCGTGTGATGAGCGGCAATCAGCCCCAGCATTTT; cdr3_aa: CASSVRVMSGNQPQHF
j_call: TRBJ2-7; clone_size: few; d_call: -; v_call: TRBV2; cdr3_nt: TGTGCCAGCAGTGACGGGGCGGGCTTTGGCGAGCAGTACTTC; cdr3_aa: CASSDGAGFGEQYF
j_call: TRBJ1-4; clone_size: once; d_call: -; v_call: TRBV4-1; cdr3_nt: TGCGCCAGCAGCCCCCTGACACCAACTAATGAAAAACTGTTTTTT; cdr3_aa: CASSPLTPTNEKLFF
j_call: TRBJ1-5; clone_size: few; d_call: TRBD1; v_call: TRBV6-2/TRBV6-3; cdr3_nt: TGTGCCAGCAGTTACGTGAGAGGACAGGGGAGCAATCAGCCCCAGCATTTT; cdr3_aa: CASSYVRGQGSNQPQHF
j_call: TRBJ2-7; clone_size: few; d_call: TRBD1; v_call: TRBV6-5; cdr3_nt: TGTGCCAGCAAGGACAGGCCCACTTCCCGGGAGCAGTACTTC; cdr3_aa: CASKDRPTSREQYF
j_call: TRBJ1-2; clone_size: -; d_call: TRBD1; v_call: TRBV18; cdr3_nt: TGTGCCAGCTCATCAGGGACAGCCTATGGCTACACCTTC; cdr3_aa: CASSSGTAYGYTF
j_call: TRBJ2-5; clone_size: -; d_call: -; v_call: TRBV11-2; cdr3_nt: TGTGCCAGCAGCTTTGTGGAGACCCAGTACTTC; cdr3_aa: CASSFVETQYF
j_call: TRBJ2-4; clone_size: -; d_call: TRBD1; v_call: TRBV9; cdr3_nt: TGTGCCAGCAGCCCTAACGCCCGGACAGGACTGGACATTCAGTACTTC; cdr3_aa: CASSPNARTGLDIQYF
j_call: TRBJ1-5; clone_size: -; d_call: TRBD1; v_call: TRBV28; cdr3_nt: TGTGCCAGCAGTCCTTCCGGACAGGGGGTACCCAATCAGCCCCAGCATTTT; cdr3_aa: CASSPSGQGVPNQPQHF
j_call: TRBJ1-3; clone_size: -; d_call: -; v_call: TRBV5-6; cdr3_nt: TGTGCCAGCAGCTTGAGCTGGGGTACTGGAAACACCATATATTTT; cdr3_aa: CASSLSWGTGNTIYF
j_call: TRBJ1-2; clone_size: -; d_call: -; v_call: TRBV6-2/TRBV6-3; cdr3_nt: TGTGCCAGCAGTTCGCAGGGCTATGGCTACACCTTC; cdr3_aa: CASSSQGYGYTF
j_call: TRBJ1-5; clone_size: -; d_call: TRBD1; v_call: TRBV19; cdr3_nt: TGTGCCAGTGTAACAGGGGTTGGGGATAGCAATCAGCCCCAGCATTTT; cdr3_aa: CASVTGVGDSNQPQHF
j_call: TRBJ2-2; clone_size: -; d_call: TRBD2; v_call: TRBV27; cdr3_nt: TGTGCCAGCAGTTCAGAGACTAGCGGGGCCGGGGAGCTGTTTTTT; cdr3_aa: CASSSETSGAGELFF
j_call: TRBJ1-4; clone_size: once; d_call: -; v_call: TRBV18; cdr3_nt: TGTGCCAGCTCACCTGGACGTGAAAAACTGTTTTTT; cdr3_aa: CASSPGREKLFF
j_call: TRBJ2-7; clone_size: -; d_call: -; v_call: TRBV6-5; cdr3_nt: TGTGCCAGCAGAGCCCGGGTTAGCTCCTACGAGCAGTACTTC; cdr3_aa: CASRARVSSYEQYF
j_call: TRBJ1-2; clone_size: few; d_call: -; v_call: TRBV20-1; cdr3_nt: TGCAGTGCTAGAGTCAGACATGGCTACACCTTC; cdr3_aa: CSARVRHGYTF
j_call: TRBJ1-2; clone_size: -; d_call: -; v_call: TRBV19; cdr3_nt: TGTGCCAGTAGTATGGGAGGGACGACGTACACCTTC; cdr3_aa: CASSMGGTTYTF
j_call: TRBJ1-2; clone_size: -; d_call: -; v_call: TRBV6-6; cdr3_nt: TGTGCCAGCAGTTACTCGGAAAAGGGTAACTATGGCTACACCTTC; cdr3_aa: CASSYSEKGNYGYTF
j_call: TRBJ2-1; clone_size: -; d_call: -; v_call: TRBV7-3; cdr3_nt: TGTGCCAGCAGCGCCCGGACTGATTACAATGAGCAGTTCTTC; cdr3_aa: CASSARTDYNEQFF
j_call: TRBJ2-6; clone_size: -; d_call: -; v_call: TRBV6-5; cdr3_nt: TGTGCCAGCAGTTACACGGACACTTCTGGGGCCAACGTCCTGACTTTC; cdr3_aa: CASSYTDTSGANVLTF
j_call: TRBJ1-6; clone_size: -; d_call: TRBD1; v_call: TRBV3-1/TRBV3-2; cdr3_nt: TGTGCCAGCAGCCGGGACAGGGCCTATAATTCACCCCTCCACTTT; cdr3_aa: CASSRDRAYNSPLHF
j_call: TRBJ2-2; clone_size: -; d_call: -; v_call: TRBV25-1; cdr3_nt: TGTGCCAGCAGTGAATATCTGACCGGGGAGCTGTTTTTT; cdr3_aa: CASSEYLTGELFF
j_call: TRBJ1-2; clone_size: once; d_call: -; v_call: TRBV29-1; cdr3_nt: TGCAGCGGTGGGGACTCCTATGGCTACACCTTC; cdr3_aa: CSGGDSYGYTF
j_call: TRBJ1-6; clone_size: -; d_call: -; v_call: TRBV6-5; cdr3_nt: TGTGCCAGCAGTTACTCCGGACACACCGTAGATTCACCCCTCCACTTT; cdr3_aa: CASSYSGHTVDSPLHF
j_call: TRBJ1-6; clone_size: once; d_call: TRBD1; v_call: TRBV18; cdr3_nt: TGTGCCAGCTCCAGACAGGGGCACTCCTATAATTCACCCCTCCACTTT; cdr3_aa: CASSRQGHSYNSPLHF
j_call: TRBJ1-1; clone_size: -; d_call: -; v_call: TRBV6-5; cdr3_nt: TGTGCCAGCAGTTCCAGGGATTCCGGCACTGAAGCTTTCTTT; cdr3_aa: CASSSRDSGTEAFF
j_call: TRBJ1-1; clone_size: few; d_call: TRBD1; v_call: TRBV19; cdr3_nt: TGTGCCAGTAGGGGACAGGGGGTGAACACTGAAGCTTTCTTT; cdr3_aa: CASRGQGVNTEAFF
j_call: TRBJ2-7; clone_size: -; d_call: TRBD1; v_call: TRBV18; cdr3_nt: TGTGCCAGCTCACCACCTACTCCGGGACAGGGGGCCTACGAGCAGTACTTC; cdr3_aa: CASSPPTPGQGAYEQYF
j_call: TRBJ1-1; clone_size: -; d_call: -; v_call: TRBV2; cdr3_nt: TGTGCCAGCTTAACGGGGAGGGGAGGGAGCACTGAAGCTTTCTTT; cdr3_aa: CASLTGRGGSTEAFF
j_call: TRBJ2-6; clone_size: -; d_call: -; v_call: TRBV4-1; cdr3_nt: TGCGCCAGCAGCCAAGGTGCGGCAGGGGTCTCTGGGGCCAACGTCCTGACTTTC; cdr3_aa: CASSQGAAGVSGANVLTF
j_call: TRBJ2-3; clone_size: -; d_call: TRBD2; v_call: TRBV27; cdr3_nt: TGTGCCAGCATCCCAACTAGCGGGGCCCGCCGTTCCTCAGATACGCAGTATTTT; cdr3_aa: CASIPTSGARRSSDTQYF
j_call: TRBJ2-3; clone_size: once; d_call: -; v_call: TRBV21-1; cdr3_nt: TGTGCCAGCAGCAAAGGTATAAAGGACTTAAACCCCGATACGCAGTATTTT; cdr3_aa: CASSKGIKDLNPDTQYF
j_call: TRBJ2-3; clone_size: -; d_call: -; v_call: TRBV19; cdr3_nt: TGTGCCAGTAGTATGTCATATCAGGCCACAGATACGCAGTATTTT; cdr3_aa: CASSMSYQATDTQYF
j_call: TRBJ1-2; clone_size: -; d_call: TRBD1; v_call: TRBV4-1; cdr3_nt: TGCGCCAGCAGCCAGGGCCGGGACAGGGCTGGCTACACCTTC; cdr3_aa: CASSQGRDRAGYTF
j_call: TRBJ2-7; clone_size: -; d_call: TRBD2; v_call: TRBV7-2; cdr3_nt: TGTGCCAGCAGCTTTGGACTAGCGGGCTACGAGCAGTACTTC; cdr3_aa: CASSFGLAGYEQYF
j_call: TRBJ1-5; clone_size: -; d_call: TRBD1; v_call: TRBV24-1; cdr3_nt: TGTGCCACCAGTGATTTGCAGTTCGTGACAGGGGGTTCGCAGCCCCAGCATTTT; cdr3_aa: CATSDLQFVTGGSQPQHF
j_call: TRBJ2-3; clone_size: -; d_call: -; v_call: TRBV5-6; cdr3_nt: TGTGCCAGCAGCCCCGGTTTATGGCTCACAGATACGCAGTATTTT; cdr3_aa: CASSPGLWLTDTQYF
j_call: TRBJ2-1; clone_size: -; d_call: TRBD2; v_call: TRBV7-2; cdr3_nt: TGTGCCAGCAGCCCGACTAGCGGCTACAATGAGCAGTTCTTC; cdr3_aa: CASSPTSGYNEQFF
j_call: TRBJ1-4; clone_size: -; d_call: -; v_call: TRBV2; cdr3_nt: TGTGCCAGCAGTGAAGCGGAAACAGGGTATGAAAAACTGTTTTTT; cdr3_aa: CASSEAETGYEKLFF
j_call: TRBJ2-5; clone_size: -; d_call: -; v_call: TRBV6-5; cdr3_nt: TGTGCCAGCACCGGGGCAGGGGCAGGGGAGACCCAGTACTTC; cdr3_aa: CASTGAGAGETQYF